Sequencing of this TCR beta chain was carried out in a study of glioma-infiltrating T cells. Points from the study as a whole: Only very few CDR3 sequences appeared in both tissue and blood. Above-expected tissue-blood divergence occurred in all gliomas, most in low-grade ones.

Trimming stripped 5 bases from V and 2 bases from J, with 7 bases between. Germline V gene data show CDR1 as MNHNS and CDR2 as SASEGT. The CDR3 has 13 residues. This clonotype occurred many times. Its antigen is unknown. Using RNA template, CDR3s of TCR alpha and beta were amplified with iRepertoire arm-PCR. Input was roughly 100-450 ng of tissue mRNA or PBMC total RNA. TCRdb reprocessed the multiplex PCR reads via MiXCR and lists one record per CDR3 protein. Of some 120,000 distinct CDR3 sequences listed, less than 30% were seen once; the top ten hold approximately 14%. This sequence joins TRBV6-1 and TRBJ2-1, with unresolved D. This TCR was sampled from a human donor with low-grade glioma or glioblastoma, undergoing nonglioma brain surgery, or in good health (not recorded which). The specimen sequenced was glioma tissue, nonneoplastic brain tissue, or PBMCs (not recorded which). The CDR3 region is CASSPRPYNEQFF. The DNA of the CDR3 is TGTGCCAGCAGTCCGCGTCCCTACAATGAGCAGTTCTTC.